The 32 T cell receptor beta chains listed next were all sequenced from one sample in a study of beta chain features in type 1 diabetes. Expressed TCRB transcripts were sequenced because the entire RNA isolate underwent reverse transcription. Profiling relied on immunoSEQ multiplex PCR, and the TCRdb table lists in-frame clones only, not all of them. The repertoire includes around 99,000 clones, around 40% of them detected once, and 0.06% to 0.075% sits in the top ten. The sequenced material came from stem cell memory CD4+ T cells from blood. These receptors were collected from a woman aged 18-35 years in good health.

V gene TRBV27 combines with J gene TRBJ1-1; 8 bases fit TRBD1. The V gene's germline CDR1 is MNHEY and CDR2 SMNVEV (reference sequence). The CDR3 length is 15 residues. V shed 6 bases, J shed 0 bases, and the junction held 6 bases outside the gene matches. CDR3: CASRRTGLMNTEAFF. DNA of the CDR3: TGTGCCAGCAGGCGGACAGGGCTAATGAACACTGAAGCTTTCTTT.

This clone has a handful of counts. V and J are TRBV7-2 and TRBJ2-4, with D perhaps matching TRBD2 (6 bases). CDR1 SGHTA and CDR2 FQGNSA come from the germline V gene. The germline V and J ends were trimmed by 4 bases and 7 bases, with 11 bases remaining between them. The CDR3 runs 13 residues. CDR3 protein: CASSYTGRNIQYF. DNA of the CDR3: TGTGCCAGCAGCTACACGGGGAGGAACATTCAGTACTTC.

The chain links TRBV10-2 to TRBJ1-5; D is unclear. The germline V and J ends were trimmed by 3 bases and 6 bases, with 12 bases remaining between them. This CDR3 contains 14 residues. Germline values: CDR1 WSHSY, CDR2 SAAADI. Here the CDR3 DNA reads TGCGCCAGCAGTGATATCCGCTCCGGTCAGCCCCAGCATTTT. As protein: CASSDIRSGQPQHF.

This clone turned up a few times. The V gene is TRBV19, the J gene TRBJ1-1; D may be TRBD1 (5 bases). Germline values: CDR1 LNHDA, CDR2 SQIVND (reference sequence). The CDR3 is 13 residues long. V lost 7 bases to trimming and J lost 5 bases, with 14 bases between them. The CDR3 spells CASTLNQGTEAFF. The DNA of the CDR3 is TGTGCCAGTACCTTAAACCAGGGAACTGAAGCTTTCTTT.

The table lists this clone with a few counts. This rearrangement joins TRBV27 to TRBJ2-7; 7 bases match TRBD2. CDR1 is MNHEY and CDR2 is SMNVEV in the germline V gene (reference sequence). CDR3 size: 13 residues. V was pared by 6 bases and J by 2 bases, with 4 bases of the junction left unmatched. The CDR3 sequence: CASRRAGAYEQYF. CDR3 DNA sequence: TGTGCCAGCAGGAGGGCGGGAGCCTACGAGCAGTACTTC.

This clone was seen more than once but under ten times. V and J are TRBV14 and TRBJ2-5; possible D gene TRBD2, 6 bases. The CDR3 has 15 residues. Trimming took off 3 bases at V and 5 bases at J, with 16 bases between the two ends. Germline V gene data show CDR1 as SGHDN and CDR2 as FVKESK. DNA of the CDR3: TGTGCCAGCAGCCAGATGGGAGGTTTTGGGGAGACCCAGTACTTC. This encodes CASSQMGGFGETQYF.

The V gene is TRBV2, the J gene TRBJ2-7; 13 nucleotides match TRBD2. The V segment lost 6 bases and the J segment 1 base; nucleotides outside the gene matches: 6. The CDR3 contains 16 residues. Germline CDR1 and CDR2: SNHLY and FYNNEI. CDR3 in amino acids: CASSRLAGGPSYEQYF. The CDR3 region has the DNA TGTGCCAGCAGCCGACTAGCGGGAGGCCCTTCCTACGAGCAGTACTTC.

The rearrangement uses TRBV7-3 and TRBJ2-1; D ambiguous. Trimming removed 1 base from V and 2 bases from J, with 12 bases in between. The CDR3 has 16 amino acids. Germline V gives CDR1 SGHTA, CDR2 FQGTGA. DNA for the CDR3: TGTGCCAGCAGCTTAATGGCGACAACCCCCTACAATGAGCAGTTCTTC. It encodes CASSLMATTPYNEQFF.

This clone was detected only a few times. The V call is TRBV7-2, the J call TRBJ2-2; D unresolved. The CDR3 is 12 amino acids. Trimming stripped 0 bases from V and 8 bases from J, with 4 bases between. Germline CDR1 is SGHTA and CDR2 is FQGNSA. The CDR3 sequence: CASSLALGELFF. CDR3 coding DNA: TGTGCCAGCAGCTTAGCGTTAGGGGAGCTGTTTTTT.

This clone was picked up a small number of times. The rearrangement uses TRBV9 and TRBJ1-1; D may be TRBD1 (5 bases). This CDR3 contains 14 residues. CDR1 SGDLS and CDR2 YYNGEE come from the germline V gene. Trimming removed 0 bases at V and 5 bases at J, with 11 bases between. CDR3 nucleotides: TGTGCCAGCAGCGTAGAGGCGGGGGGTACTGAAGCTTTCTTT. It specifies CASSVEAGGTEAFF.

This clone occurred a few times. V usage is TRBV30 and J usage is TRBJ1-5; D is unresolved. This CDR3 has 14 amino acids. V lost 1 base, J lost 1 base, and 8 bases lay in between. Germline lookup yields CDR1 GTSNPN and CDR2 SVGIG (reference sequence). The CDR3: CAWSGGYSNQPQHF. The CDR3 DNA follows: TGTGCCTGGAGTGGAGGTTACAGCAATCAGCCCCAGCATTTT.

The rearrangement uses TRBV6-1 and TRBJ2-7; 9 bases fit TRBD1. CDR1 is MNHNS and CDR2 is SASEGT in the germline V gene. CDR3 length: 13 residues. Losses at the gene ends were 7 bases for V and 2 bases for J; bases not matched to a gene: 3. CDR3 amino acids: CASTGTGTYEQYF. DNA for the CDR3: TGTGCCAGCACCGGGACAGGGACCTACGAGCAGTACTTC.

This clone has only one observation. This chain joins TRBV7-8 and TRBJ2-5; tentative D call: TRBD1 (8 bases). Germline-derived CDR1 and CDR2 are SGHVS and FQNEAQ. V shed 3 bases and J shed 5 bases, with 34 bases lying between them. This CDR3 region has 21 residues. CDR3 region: CASSFPFEQGARGLGLETQYF. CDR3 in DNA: TGTGCCAGCAGCTTCCCCTTTGAGCAGGGGGCGCGGGGGTTGGGGTTGGAGACCCAGTACTTC.

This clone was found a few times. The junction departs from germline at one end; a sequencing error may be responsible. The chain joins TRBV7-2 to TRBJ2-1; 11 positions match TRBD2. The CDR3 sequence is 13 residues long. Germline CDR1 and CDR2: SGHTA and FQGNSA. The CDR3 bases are TGTGCCAGCAGGTTAGCGGGAGGGCATGAGCAGTTCTTC. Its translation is CASRLAGGHEQFF.

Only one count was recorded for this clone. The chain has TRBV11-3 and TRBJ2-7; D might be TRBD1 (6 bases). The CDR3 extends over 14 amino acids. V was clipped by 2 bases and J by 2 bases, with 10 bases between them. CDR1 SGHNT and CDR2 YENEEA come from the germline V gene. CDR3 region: CASSLTGKTYEQYF. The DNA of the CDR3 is TGTGCCAGCAGCTTAACAGGGAAAACCTACGAGCAGTACTTC.

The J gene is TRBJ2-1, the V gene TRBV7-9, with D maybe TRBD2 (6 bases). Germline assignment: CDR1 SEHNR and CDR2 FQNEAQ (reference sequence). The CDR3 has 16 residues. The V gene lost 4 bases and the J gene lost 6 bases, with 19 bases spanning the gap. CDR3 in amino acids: CASSSYGTALPNEQFF. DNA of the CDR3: TGTGCCAGCAGCTCGTATGGGACTGCACTGCCCAATGAGCAGTTCTTC. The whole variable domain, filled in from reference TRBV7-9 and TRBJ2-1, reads DTGVSQNPRHKITKRGQNVTFRCDPISEHNRLYWYRQTLGQGPEFLTYFQNEAQLEKSRLLSDRFSAERPKGSFSTLEIQRTEQGDSAMYLCASSSYGTALPNEQFFGPGTRLTVL.

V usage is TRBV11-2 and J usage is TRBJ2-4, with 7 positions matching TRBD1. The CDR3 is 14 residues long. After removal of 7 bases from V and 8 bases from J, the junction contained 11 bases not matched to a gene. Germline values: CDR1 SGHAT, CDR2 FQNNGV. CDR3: CASTMGQPTDIQYF. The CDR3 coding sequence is TGTGCCAGCACCATGGGACAGCCGACGGACATTCAGTACTTC.

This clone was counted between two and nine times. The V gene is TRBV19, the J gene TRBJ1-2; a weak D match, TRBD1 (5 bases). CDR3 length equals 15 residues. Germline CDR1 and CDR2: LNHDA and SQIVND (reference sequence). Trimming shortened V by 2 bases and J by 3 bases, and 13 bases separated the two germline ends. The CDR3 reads CASSILRGADYGYTF. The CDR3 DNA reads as TGTGCCAGTAGTATACTAAGGGGCGCAGACTATGGCTACACCTTC.

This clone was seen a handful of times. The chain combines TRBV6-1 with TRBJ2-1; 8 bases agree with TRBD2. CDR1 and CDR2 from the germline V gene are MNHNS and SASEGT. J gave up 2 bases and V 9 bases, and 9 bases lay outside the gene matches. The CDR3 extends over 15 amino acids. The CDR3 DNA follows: TGTGCCAGTTCAATCCGGGAGGGCCCCTACAATGAGCAGTTCTTC. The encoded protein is CASSIREGPYNEQFF.

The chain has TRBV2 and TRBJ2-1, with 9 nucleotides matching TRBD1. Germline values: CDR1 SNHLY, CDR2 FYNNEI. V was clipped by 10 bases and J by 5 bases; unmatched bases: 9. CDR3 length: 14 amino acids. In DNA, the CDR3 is TGTGCCATCGCCCGGGACAGGGTTCACAATGAGCAGTTCTTC. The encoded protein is CAIARDRVHNEQFF. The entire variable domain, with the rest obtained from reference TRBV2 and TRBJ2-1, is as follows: EPEVTQTPSHQVTQMGQEVILRCVPISNHLYFYWYRQILGQKVEFLVSFYNNEISEKSEIFDDQFSVERPDGSNFTLKIRSTKLEDSAMYFCAIARDRVHNEQFFGPGTRLTVL.

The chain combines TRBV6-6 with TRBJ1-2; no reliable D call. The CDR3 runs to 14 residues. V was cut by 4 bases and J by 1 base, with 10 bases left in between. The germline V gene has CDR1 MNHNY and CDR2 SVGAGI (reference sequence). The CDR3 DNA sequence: TGTGCCAGCAGTTCATATACGGTTAACTATGGCTACACCTTC. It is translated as CASSSYTVNYGYTF.

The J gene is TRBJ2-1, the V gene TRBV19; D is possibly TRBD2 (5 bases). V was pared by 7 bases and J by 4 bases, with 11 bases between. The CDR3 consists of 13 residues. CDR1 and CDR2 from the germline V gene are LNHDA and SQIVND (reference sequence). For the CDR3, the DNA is TGTGCCAGTAACAGCGAGGGTTACAATGAGCAGTTCTTC. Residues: CASNSEGYNEQFF.

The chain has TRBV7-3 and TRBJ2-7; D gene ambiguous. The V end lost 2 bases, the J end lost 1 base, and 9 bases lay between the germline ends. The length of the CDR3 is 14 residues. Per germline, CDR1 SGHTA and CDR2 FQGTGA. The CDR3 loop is CASSLEASSYEQYF. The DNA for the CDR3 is TGTGCCAGCAGCTTAGAGGCCAGTTCCTACGAGCAGTACTTC.

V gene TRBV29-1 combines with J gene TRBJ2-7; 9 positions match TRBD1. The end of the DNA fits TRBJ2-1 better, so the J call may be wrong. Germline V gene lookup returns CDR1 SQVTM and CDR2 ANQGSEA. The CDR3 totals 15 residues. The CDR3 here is CSVGYRGRLYNEQFF. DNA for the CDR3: TGCAGCGTTGGCTACAGGGGGCGGTTGTACAATGAGCAGTTCTTC.

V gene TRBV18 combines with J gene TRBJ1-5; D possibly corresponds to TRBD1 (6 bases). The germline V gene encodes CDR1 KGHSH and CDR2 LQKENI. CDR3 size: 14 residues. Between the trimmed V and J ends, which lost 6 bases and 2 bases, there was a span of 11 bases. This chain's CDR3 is CASSRDTRNQPQHF. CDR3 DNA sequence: TGTGCCAGCTCCCGGGACACCCGCAATCAGCCCCAGCATTTT.

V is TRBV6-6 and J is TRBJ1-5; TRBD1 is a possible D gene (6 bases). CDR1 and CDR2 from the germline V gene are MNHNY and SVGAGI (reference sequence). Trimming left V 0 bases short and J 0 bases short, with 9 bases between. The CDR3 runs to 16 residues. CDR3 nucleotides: TGTGCCAGCAGTTACTCGAGGGGGTATAGCAATCAGCCCCAGCATTTT. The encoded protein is CASSYSRGYSNQPQHF.

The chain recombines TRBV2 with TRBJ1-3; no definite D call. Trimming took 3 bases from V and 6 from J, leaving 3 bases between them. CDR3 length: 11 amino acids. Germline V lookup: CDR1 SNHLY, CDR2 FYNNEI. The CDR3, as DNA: TGTGCCAGCAGTGACCTAAACACCATATATTTT. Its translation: CASSDLNTIYF.

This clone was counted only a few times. CDR3 nucleotides: TGCAGCGTTGAAGCAGGGCGGACTGAAGCTTTCTTT. This codes for CSVEAGRTEAFF. The rearrangement uses TRBV29-1 and TRBJ1-1; the D gene is possibly TRBD1 (5 bases). The germline V and J ends were trimmed by 1 base and 5 bases, with 8 bases remaining between them. CDR3 length: 12 residues. Germline CDR1 is SQVTM and CDR2 is ANQGSEA.

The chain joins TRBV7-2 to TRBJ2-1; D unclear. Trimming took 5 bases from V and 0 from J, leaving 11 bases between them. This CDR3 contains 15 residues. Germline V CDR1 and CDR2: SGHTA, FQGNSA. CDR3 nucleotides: TGTGCCAGCAGCCCTCAGATGGCCTCCTACAATGAGCAGTTCTTC. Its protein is CASSPQMASYNEQFF.

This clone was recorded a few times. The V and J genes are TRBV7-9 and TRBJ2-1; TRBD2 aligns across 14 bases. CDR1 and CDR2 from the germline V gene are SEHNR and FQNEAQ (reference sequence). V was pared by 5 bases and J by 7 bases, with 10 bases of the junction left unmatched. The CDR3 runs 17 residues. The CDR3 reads CASSASGTSGSLNEQFF. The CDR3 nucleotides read TGTGCCAGCAGCGCGTCCGGGACTAGCGGGAGTTTGAATGAGCAGTTCTTC.

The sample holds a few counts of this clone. As DNA, the CDR3 is TGTGCCAGCTCACCGCTATATGGAACACAGATGAACACTGAAGCTTTCTTT. It codes for CASSPLYGTQMNTEAFF. The chain is built from TRBV18 and TRBJ1-1; D gene unclear. The CDR3 spans 17 residues. CDR1 and CDR2 (germline): KGHSH, LQKENI. The germline V and J ends were trimmed by 3 bases and 0 bases, with 17 bases remaining between them.

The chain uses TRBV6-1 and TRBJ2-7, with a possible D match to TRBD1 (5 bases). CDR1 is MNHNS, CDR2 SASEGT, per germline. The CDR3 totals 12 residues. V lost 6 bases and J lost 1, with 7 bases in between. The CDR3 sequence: CASRRQSYEQYF. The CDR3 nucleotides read TGTGCCAGCAGACGACAGTCCTACGAGCAGTACTTC.